The 30 T cell receptor beta chains below come from one sample, sequenced in a study of early T cells in non-severe SARS-CoV-2 infection (dated by TCRdb to about 2021). The library was produced with 5' RACE. TCRdb records NextSeq 500 as the sequencer. Clones were called with MiXCR by TCRdb after fastp trimmed the public reads at Q25, and only in-frame beta chains were retained. Under each unique CDR3 protein, matching rows form one entry showing the most common genes and DNA. For this sample there are about 77,000 distinct CDR3 sequences; over 9% appear just once. The top ten clones comprise roughly 5% of the sample. Sequencing used whole blood. The receptors here all came from an adult who was a healthcare worker with PCR-confirmed SARS-CoV-2 infection or an uninfected control (not recorded which).

In this sample, this clonotype turned up many times. This chain uses TRBV30 with TRBJ1-2; D is undetermined. V lost 1 base, J lost 0 bases, and 12 bases lay in between. The germline V gene has CDR1 GTSNPN and CDR2 SVGIG (reference sequence). The CDR3 loop spans 15 amino acids. The CDR3 DNA follows: TGTGCCTGGAGTGGGGTAGTTGTTACTAACTATGGCTACACCTTC. Protein: CAWSGVVVTNYGYTF. Supplemented by reference TRBV30 and TRBJ1-2, the full variable domain reads SQTIHQWPATLVQPVGSPLSLECTVEGTSNPNLYWYRQAAGRGLQLLFYSVGIGQISSEVPQNLSASRPQDRQFILSSKKLLLSDSGFYLCAWSGVVVTNYGYTFGSGTRLTVV.

This chain connects TRBV2 to TRBJ2-7; 11 bases are shared with TRBD1. V was clipped by 6 bases and J by 1 base; unmatched bases: 5. This CDR3 comprises 15 residues. Germline loops: CDR1 SNHLY, CDR2 FYNNEI. CDR3 region: CASRGTGGLSYEQYF. Here the CDR3 DNA reads TGTGCCAGCAGAGGGACAGGGGGTTTGTCCTACGAGCAGTACTTC. Full variable domain (outside the CDR3, taken from reference TRBV2 and TRBJ2-7): EPEVTQTPSHQVTQMGQEVILRCVPISNHLYFYWYRQILGQKVEFLVSFYNNEISEKSEIFDDQFSVERPDGSNFTLKIRSTKLEDSAMYFCASRGTGGLSYEQYFGPGTRLTVT.

The J gene is TRBJ2-1, the V gene TRBV3-1; D may be TRBD1 (6 bases). The V gene lost 4 bases and the J gene lost 6 bases, with 16 bases spanning the gap. The CDR3 length is 15 residues. Germline V lookup: CDR1 LGHDT, CDR2 YNNKEL (reference sequence). CDR3 sequence (DNA): TGTGCCAGCAGCCTCAGGGGTAGAAGGTTCAATGAGCAGTTCTTC. Residues: CASSLRGRRFNEQFF.

The chain joins TRBV6-5 to TRBJ2-3; the match to TRBD2 covers 7 bases. CDR1 and CDR2 from the germline V gene are MNHEY and SVGAGI. V shed 5 bases and J 3 bases; nucleotides not matched to a gene: 5. This CDR3 is built from 14 residues. CDR3 in DNA: TGTGCCAGCAGTATTGGACTAGAAACAGATACGCAGTATTTT. Amino acid sequence: CASSIGLETDTQYF.

This clonotype was found a few times. The chain recombines TRBV3-1 with TRBJ2-1; no clear D gene. Germline CDR1 is LGHDT and CDR2 is YNNKEL (reference sequence). With 0 bases removed from V and 0 bases from J, the gap between germline ends came to 3 bases. The CDR3 totals 14 residues. CDR3 nucleotide sequence: TGTGCCAGCAGCCAAGACAGCTCCTACAATGAGCAGTTCTTC. Encoded protein: CASSQDSSYNEQFF.

This clonotype was counted ten times or more. This chain links TRBV6-2 or TRBV6-3 with TRBJ2-7; D not certain. The CDR3 totals 13 residues. In germline, CDR1 is MNHEY, CDR2 SVGEGT. V was cut by 10 bases and J by 0 bases, with 13 bases left in between. The CDR3 nucleotides read TGTGCCACCGCGGATACTCACTCCTACGAGCAGTACTTC. Amino acids: CATADTHSYEQYF.

There are many counts of this clonotype. Here the CDR3 reads CASTSGRNTGELFF. In nucleotides, the CDR3 is TGTGCCAGTACTAGCGGGAGGAACACCGGGGAGCTGTTTTTT. This chain links TRBV19 with TRBJ2-2; the match to TRBD2 covers 10 bases. The V segment lost 7 bases and the J segment 1 base; nucleotides outside the gene matches: 0. The length of the CDR3 is 14 residues. The V gene's germline CDR1 is LNHDA and CDR2 SQIVND (reference sequence).

This clonotype came up a few times. J is TRBJ2-1 and V is TRBV7-9; tentative D call: TRBD1 (6 bases). V lost 4 bases and J lost 0, with 10 bases in between. This CDR3 region has 15 residues. Germline V lookup: CDR1 SEHNR, CDR2 FQNEAQ (reference sequence). The CDR3 loop is CASSSGASSYNEQFF. Here the CDR3 DNA reads TGTGCCAGCAGCTCAGGGGCCTCCTCCTACAATGAGCAGTTCTTC.

The chain recombines TRBV20-1 with TRBJ2-3; TRBD2 agrees at 11 bases. This CDR3 region has 15 residues. With 4 bases clipped from V and 2 bases from J, the junction kept 5 bases outside the gene matches. Germline V lookup: CDR1 DFQATT, CDR2 SNEGSKA (reference sequence). As DNA, the CDR3 is TGCAGTGCTACCATGACTAGCGGGACCACAGATACGCAGTATTTT. Its translation is CSATMTSGTTDTQYF.

This clonotype was recorded at least ten times. The chain carries TRBV10-2 and TRBJ1-4; TRBD1 aligns across 8 bases. The ends lost 2 bases at V and 7 bases at J; junction bases unmatched: 6. Germline V gene sequence: CDR1 WSHSY, CDR2 SAAADI. The CDR3 runs 15 residues. DNA of the CDR3: TGCGCCAGCAGTGAGGGCCCCGGGACAGGTGAAAAACTGTTTTTT. Translating gives CASSEGPGTGEKLFF.

This clonotype was detected many times. The gene calls are TRBV27 and TRBJ2-7; 8 positions match TRBD2. The germline CDR1 and CDR2 sequences are MNHEY and SMNVEV (reference sequence). CDR3 length equals 13 residues. The V gene end was trimmed by 3 bases and the J gene end by 5 bases; junction bases not matched to a gene: 3. CDR3: CASSFREGNEQYF. In DNA form, the CDR3 reads TGTGCCAGCAGTTTTCGGGAGGGCAACGAGCAGTACTTC.

This clonotype is deemed medium-sized (0.01 to 0.1%). The CDR3 sequence is CASRTGEDTEAFF. The CDR3 nucleotides are TGTGCCAGTCGGACAGGGGAGGACACTGAAGCTTTCTTT. V usage is TRBV12-3 or TRBV12-4 and J usage is TRBJ1-1, with 9 bases matching TRBD1. The CDR3 loop spans 13 amino acids. The J segment lost 3 bases and the V segment lost 9 bases, leaving 5 bases of the junction unmatched.

This clonotype was counted at least ten times. The rearrangement joins TRBV11-2 to TRBJ2-3, with TRBD2 identical over 7 bases. The ends lost 5 bases at V and 3 bases at J; junction bases unmatched: 11. CDR3 length: 16 amino acids. Germline assignment: CDR1 SGHAT and CDR2 FQNNGV. CDR3 DNA: TGTGCCAGCAGCCCGAGATCGGCGGGAGTAACAGATACGCAGTATTTT. This encodes CASSPRSAGVTDTQYF.

CDR3 amino acids: CASKREGPGNTIYF. The CDR3 DNA reads as TGTGCCAGCAAGAGAGAGGGGCCGGGAAACACCATATATTTT. The V call is TRBV2, the J call TRBJ1-3; D may be TRBD1 (5 bases). This CDR3 contains 14 residues. Trimming left V 7 bases short and J 4 bases short, with 14 bases between. Germline lookup yields CDR1 SNHLY and CDR2 FYNNEI.

At least ten counts were recorded for this clonotype. The chain links TRBV5-1 to TRBJ1-3; no clear D gene. CDR3 length: 14 amino acids. V lost 1 base and J 0 bases, leaving 5 bases between the germline ends. Per the germline V gene, CDR1 is SGHRS and CDR2 is YFSETQ. The CDR3 loop is CASSLRSSGNTIYF. The CDR3 DNA reads TGCGCCAGCAGCTTGAGAAGCTCTGGAAACACCATATATTTT.

This chain uses TRBV20-1 with TRBJ2-2, with D unresolved. Germline values: CDR1 DFQATT, CDR2 SNEGSKA (reference sequence). CDR3 length: 15 residues. Trimming removed 4 bases from V and 4 bases from J, with 16 bases in between. The CDR3 spells CSATPGNRATGELFF. The CDR3, as DNA: TGCAGTGCTACCCCTGGAAATCGTGCCACCGGGGAGCTGTTTTTT.

V usage is TRBV28 and J usage is TRBJ2-3; 8 nucleotides match TRBD2. J lost 3 bases, V lost 9 bases, and 8 bases had no gene match. CDR3 length: 14 residues. In germline, CDR1 is MDHEN, CDR2 SYDVKM. The CDR3 loop reads CASGGSGRTDTQYF. CDR3 DNA sequence: TGTGCCAGTGGAGGGAGCGGGAGAACAGATACGCAGTATTTT.

The table lists this clonotype with many counts. This chain joins TRBV28 and TRBJ2-7; D is uncertain. CDR3 length: 12 amino acids. Looked up from germline, CDR1 is MDHEN and CDR2 is SYDVKM. Trimming pared 6 bases from V and 4 bases from J, leaving 10 bases between. CDR3 sequence: CASSSVGYEQYF. The CDR3 nucleotides read TGTGCCAGCAGCTCAGTGGGGTACGAGCAGTACTTC.

The table lists this clonotype with a few counts. This chain connects TRBV7-9 to TRBJ1-4; no firm D call. Germline V CDR1 and CDR2: SEHNR, FQNEAQ (reference sequence). This CDR3 contains 12 residues. Between the trimmed V and J ends, which lost 5 bases and 8 bases, there was a span of 9 bases. In nucleotides, the CDR3 is TGTGCCAGCAGCCCCGATAGCGAAAAACTGTTTTTT. Protein product: CASSPDSEKLFF.

This clonotype has a handful of counts. The chain recombines TRBV12-3 or TRBV12-4 with TRBJ1-5; no clear D gene. V was pared by 2 bases and J by 3 bases, with 5 bases between. The CDR3 is made up of 13 amino acids. As DNA, the CDR3 is TGTGCCAGCAGTTTAAGTTACAATCAGCCCCAGCATTTT. Translated: CASSLSYNQPQHF.

This clonotype was seen many times. The V and J genes are TRBV6-6 and TRBJ2-1, with TRBD2 matching 11 bases. CDR3 length equals 15 residues. V was pared by 5 bases and J by 8 bases, with 8 bases of the junction left unmatched. Germline CDR1 MNHNY, CDR2 SVGAGI (reference sequence). This CDR3 is CASSKTSGRGDEQFF. CDR3 nucleotides: TGTGCCAGCAGTAAAACTAGCGGGAGAGGTGATGAGCAGTTCTTC.

The chain is built from TRBV20-1 and TRBJ2-4; the match to TRBD1 covers 7 bases. V shed 3 bases, J shed 9 bases, and the junction held 8 bases outside the gene matches. The CDR3 runs to 13 residues. Germline CDR1 is DFQATT and CDR2 is SNEGSKA (reference sequence). The CDR3 reads CSASSGDSGIQYF. The DNA of the CDR3 is TGCAGTGCTAGTTCAGGGGACAGCGGCATTCAGTACTTC.

The rearrangement joins TRBV9 to TRBJ2-7; D is possibly TRBD2 (5 bases). V shed 3 bases and J shed 6 bases, with 16 bases lying between them. CDR1 and CDR2 (germline): SGDLS, YYNGEE. The CDR3 runs to 14 residues. CDR3 protein: CASSAEIRAGEQYF. CDR3 DNA sequence: TGTGCCAGCAGCGCGGAGATTCGGGCGGGCGAGCAGTACTTC.

This chain connects TRBV20-1 to TRBJ2-3, with TRBD2 matching over 8 bases. The V gene end was trimmed by 6 bases and the J gene end by 1 base; junction bases not matched to a gene: 9. CDR3 length: 15 amino acids. In germline, CDR1 is DFQATT, CDR2 SNEGSKA (reference sequence). The CDR3 DNA follows: TGCAGTGCCTCAGAAGCGGGGGCGGGCACAGATACGCAGTATTTT. Translating gives CSASEAGAGTDTQYF.

This clonotype showed up many times. The chain recombines TRBV4-1 with TRBJ2-2; 8 bases map to TRBD1. The germline V gene has CDR1 MGHRA and CDR2 YSYEKL. V lost 0 bases, J lost 0 bases, and 3 bases stayed unmatched. The length of the CDR3 is 17 residues. CDR3 nucleotide sequence: TGCGCCAGCAGCCAAGATACACAGGGGGCGAACACCGGGGAGCTGTTTTTT. Translating it yields CASSQDTQGANTGELFF.

This chain links TRBV5-4 with TRBJ2-5, with TRBD2 matching over 8 bases. The CDR3 covers 16 residues. V dropped 4 bases and J dropped 0; count of bases not matched to a gene: 8. The germline V gene has CDR1 SGHNT and CDR2 YYREEE (reference sequence). CDR3 coding DNA: TGTGCCAGCAGCCGTCAAGTAGCGGGGCACCAAGAGACCCAGTACTTC. Residues: CASSRQVAGHQETQYF. The full variable domain, in which reference TRBV5-4 and TRBJ2-5 provide the parts outside the CDR3, is ETGVTQSPTHLIKTRGQQVTLRCSSQSGHNTVSWYQQALGQGPQFIFQYYREEENGRGNFPPRFSGLQFPNYSSELNVNALELDDSALYLCASSRQVAGHQETQYFGPGTRLLVL.

This clonotype is medium-sized by share. The chain joins TRBV24-1 to TRBJ2-2, with 7 bases that match TRBD2. This CDR3 region has 15 residues. Looked up from germline, CDR1 is KGHDR and CDR2 is SFDVKD. Trimming at V came to 0 bases and at J to 3 bases, leaving 0 bases not matched to a gene. CDR3 in amino acids: CATSDLREDTGELFF. The CDR3 nucleotides are TGTGCCACCAGTGATTTGCGGGAGGACACCGGGGAGCTGTTTTTT.

The table lists this clonotype with many counts. The chain couples TRBV4-1 to TRBJ2-7; 7 positions match TRBD1. The V and J ends lost 1 base and 4 bases, in that order; junction bases with no gene match: 7. CDR1 and CDR2 from the germline V gene are MGHRA and YSYEKL. The CDR3 consists of 15 residues. The CDR3 coding sequence is TGCGCCAGCAGCCAAGGTCAGGGGGATTTTTACGAGCAGTACTTC. It is translated as CASSQGQGDFYEQYF.

This clonotype was seen once. This rearrangement joins TRBV10-3 to TRBJ2-2; D not certain. CDR1 ENHRY and CDR2 SYGVKD come from the germline V gene. V lost 6 bases, J lost 7 bases, and 15 bases lay in between. The CDR3 totals 14 residues. The CDR3 DNA is TGTGCCATCAGGGAAACGGCGAGGCTCGGGGAGCTGTTTTTT. Translating gives CAIRETARLGELFF.

This clonotype has a handful of counts. The chain uses TRBV28 and TRBJ2-7, with TRBD2 matching over 11 bases. J gave up 2 bases and V 5 bases, and 5 bases lay outside the gene matches. Germline V lookup: CDR1 MDHEN, CDR2 SYDVKM. The CDR3 length is 15 residues. The CDR3 region is CASSVAGGPAYEQYF. CDR3 sequence (DNA): TGTGCCAGCAGTGTAGCGGGAGGGCCAGCCTACGAGCAGTACTTC.